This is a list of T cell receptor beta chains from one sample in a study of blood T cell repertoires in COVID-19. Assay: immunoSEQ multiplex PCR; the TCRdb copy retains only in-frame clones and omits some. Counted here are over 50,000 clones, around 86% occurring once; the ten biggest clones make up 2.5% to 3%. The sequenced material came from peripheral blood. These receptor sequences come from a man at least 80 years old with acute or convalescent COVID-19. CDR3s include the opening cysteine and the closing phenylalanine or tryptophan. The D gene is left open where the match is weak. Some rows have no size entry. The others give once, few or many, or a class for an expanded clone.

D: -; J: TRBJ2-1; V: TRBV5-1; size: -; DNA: TGCGCCAGCAGCTTAACGACAAACGAGCAGTTCTTC; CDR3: CASSLTTNEQFF
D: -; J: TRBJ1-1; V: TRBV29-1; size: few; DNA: TGCAGCGTTGTCGAGGCAGGGAGGGTGGACACTGAAGCTTTCTTT; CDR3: CSVVEAGRVDTEAFF
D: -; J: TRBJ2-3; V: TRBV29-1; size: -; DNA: TGCAGCGTTGCCAAAGACAGAACAGATACGCAGTATTTT; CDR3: CSVAKDRTDTQYF
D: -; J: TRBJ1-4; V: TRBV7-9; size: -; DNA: TGTGCCAGCAACATAGGAGCAACTAATGAAAAACTGTTTTTT; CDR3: CASNIGATNEKLFF
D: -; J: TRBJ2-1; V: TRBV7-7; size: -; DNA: TGTGCTAGCAGCTTAACGGGGACTCGAGGTTACAATGAGCAGTTCTTC; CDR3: CASSLTGTRGYNEQFF
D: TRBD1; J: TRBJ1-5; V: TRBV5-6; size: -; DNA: TGTGCCAGCAGCCGCGGACAGGTCAATCAGCCCCAGCATTTT; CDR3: CASSRGQVNQPQHF
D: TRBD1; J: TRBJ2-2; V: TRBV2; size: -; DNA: TGTGCCAGCAGTACACAGGGGGCGTTGACCGGGGAGCTGTTTTTT; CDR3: CASSTQGALTGELFF
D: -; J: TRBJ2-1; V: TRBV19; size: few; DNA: TGTGCCAGTAGTATAAGAACTCATGCGGATGAGCAGTTCTTC; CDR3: CASSIRTHADEQFF
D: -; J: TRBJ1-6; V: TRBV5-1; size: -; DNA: TGCGCCAGCAGTACTGACTACCCTAATTCACCCCTCCACTTT; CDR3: CASSTDYPNSPLHF
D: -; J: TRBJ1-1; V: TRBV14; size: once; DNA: TGTGCCAGCAGCCTCGCGCAGGGTCGAGGCACTGAAGCTTTCTTT; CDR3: CASSLAQGRGTEAFF
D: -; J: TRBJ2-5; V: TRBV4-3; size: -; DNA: TGCGCCAGCAGCCAAAGGGGAGAGACCCAGTACTTC; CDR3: CASSQRGETQYF
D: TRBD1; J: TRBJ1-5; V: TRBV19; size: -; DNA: TGTGCCAGCAGCCTACTGGGACAGGCCATGGATAGCAATCAGCCCCAGCATTTT; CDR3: CASSLLGQAMDSNQPQHF
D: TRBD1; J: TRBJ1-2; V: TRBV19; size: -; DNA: TGTGCCAGTACCCCCGCACAGGGGGCATTCTATGGCTACACCTTC; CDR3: CASTPAQGAFYGYTF
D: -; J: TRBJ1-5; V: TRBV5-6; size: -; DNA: TGTGCCAGCAGCTATGGACAGCCCAATCAGCCCCAGCATTTT; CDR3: CASSYGQPNQPQHF
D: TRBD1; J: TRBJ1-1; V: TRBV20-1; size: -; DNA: TGCAGTGCTAGTACAACAGGGGCCATGAACACTGAAGCTTTCTTT; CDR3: CSASTTGAMNTEAFF
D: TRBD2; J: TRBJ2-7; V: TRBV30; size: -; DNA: TGTGCCTGGATGGGGGGGGCCTACGAGCAGTACTTC; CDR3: CAWMGGAYEQYF
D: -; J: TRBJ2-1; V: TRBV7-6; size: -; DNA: TGTGCCAGCAGCTCCCAACTAGGGACTTACAATGAGCAGTTCTTC; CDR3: CASSSQLGTYNEQFF